The 25 T cell receptor beta chains listed next were all sequenced from one sample in a study of blood T cells in healthy people across ages. PCR was performed a second time for about 6 to 12 cycles using a sample-barcoded 5' primer and a J-beta primer mix. TCRdb redid the calling of the 5' RACE reads with MiXCR, one entry per CDR3 protein. The sample carries 800,000 to 1,300,000 distinct CDR3 sequences, 20% to 25% recorded once. This sample was also put to use in a study of T cells of mothers and their children.

Sequenced input: blood. These TCRs come from a girl between 2 and 10 years old in good health.

The V gene is TRBV29-1, the J gene TRBJ2-1; TRBD2 matches 11 bases. The CDR3 covers 15 residues. CDR1 SQVTM and CDR2 ANQGSEA come from the germline V gene. After removal of 3 bases from V and 7 bases from J, the junction contained 8 bases not matched to a gene. CDR3 sequence reads: CSVEGPGLAENEQFF. CDR3 DNA: TGCAGCGTTGAGGGACCGGGACTAGCGGAAAATGAGCAGTTCTTC.

CDR3 DNA sequence: TGTGCCAGCAGCTCAGGCACGGGACAGGGCATCGAGCAGTACTTC. Its translation is CASSSGTGQGIEQYF. The chain recombines TRBV5-4 with TRBJ2-7; 9 nucleotides line up with TRBD1. Germline V gene data show CDR1 as SGHNT and CDR2 as YYREEE (reference sequence). The CDR3 spans 15 residues. J lost 6 bases, V lost 3 bases, and 10 bases had no gene match. Based on the CDR3 plus reference TRBV5-4 and TRBJ2-7, the full variable domain is ETGVTQSPTHLIKTRGQQVTLRCSSQSGHNTVSWYQQALGQGPQFIFQYYREEENGRGNFPPRFSGLQFPNYSSELNVNALELDDSALYLCASSSGTGQGIEQYFGPGTRLTVT.

J is TRBJ2-1 and V is TRBV5-6; TRBD1 matches at 7 bases. The CDR3 length is 12 residues. CDR1 SGHDT and CDR2 YYEEEE come from the germline V gene. Unmatched junction bases numbered 4, after V lost 3 bases and J lost 10 bases. The DNA for the CDR3 is TGTGCCAGCAGCTCGAGACAGGGAGAGCAGTTCTTC. This translates into CASSSRQGEQFF.

This clonotype appeared a few times. The chain carries TRBV28 and TRBJ2-7; weak D call: TRBD1 (5 bases). The CDR3 runs to 12 residues. Germline V gene data show CDR1 as MDHEN and CDR2 as SYDVKM. V lost 6 bases, J lost 7 bases, and 13 bases lay in between. The CDR3 region is CASSSSPGEQYF. CDR3 coding DNA: TGTGCCAGCAGCTCCTCTCCAGGGGAGCAGTACTTC.

This clonotype came up a few times. The chain recombines TRBV6-6 with TRBJ2-1; D call uncertain. The CDR3 loop spans 15 amino acids. Germline values: CDR1 MNHNY, CDR2 SVGAGI (reference sequence). Trimming removed 0 bases at V and 0 bases at J, with 6 bases between. CDR3 nucleotide sequence: TGTGCCAGCAGTTACTCAGTAAGCTCCTACAATGAGCAGTTCTTC. This gives the protein CASSYSVSSYNEQFF.

V usage is TRBV29-1 and J usage is TRBJ1-3; 7 bases are a match to TRBD1. In germline, CDR1 is SQVTM, CDR2 ANQGSEA. The V segment lost 0 bases and the J segment 16 bases; nucleotides outside the gene matches: 15. The CDR3 has 14 amino acids. CDR3: CSVEDYGGQPSLYF. CDR3 DNA: TGCAGCGTTGAAGATTATGGGGGACAGCCCTCTCTGTATTTT.

This clonotype was observed a handful of times. This chain joins TRBV6-5 and TRBJ1-2; unclear D gene. The CDR3 totals 11 residues. CDR1 is MNHEY, CDR2 SVGAGI, per germline. CDR3 loop: CGTLHYYGYTF. The DNA of the CDR3 is TGTGGGACCTTGCACTACTATGGCTACACCTTC.

The table lists this clonotype with a count of one. The chain recombines TRBV4-1 with TRBJ2-7, with D possibly matching TRBD1 (5 bases). CDR1 is MGHRA and CDR2 is YSYEKL in the germline V gene. The germline V and J ends were trimmed by 1 base and 4 bases, with 11 bases remaining between them. The CDR3 contains 14 residues. The CDR3 spells CASSQGQSRYEQYF. Here the CDR3 DNA reads TGCGCCAGCAGCCAAGGACAGTCTAGGTACGAGCAGTACTTC.

The chain is built from TRBV6-1 and TRBJ2-1; the D is unclear. This CDR3 has 14 residues. Germline-derived CDR1 and CDR2 are MNHNS and SASEGT. V lost 7 bases to trimming and J lost 0 bases, with 10 bases between them. The DNA for the CDR3 is TGTGCCAGCAATGTCCCTCTCTCCTACAATGAGCAGTTCTTC. Amino acids: CASNVPLSYNEQFF.

V is TRBV7-9 and J is TRBJ2-5; D uncertain. The J call is doubtful: the DNA matches TRBJ2-1 better. From germline, CDR1 is SEHNR and CDR2 FQNEAQ (reference sequence). CDR3 length: 15 residues. CDR3 sequence reads: CASSYDEEKYNEQFF. CDR3 nucleotides: TGTGCCAGCAGCTACGACGAGGAGAAATACAATGAGCAGTTCTTC.

This clonotype has just a few counts. The rearrangement links TRBV29-1 to TRBJ2-1; 11 bases line up with TRBD2. The germline gives CDR1 SQVTM, CDR2 ANQGSEA. V was clipped by 7 bases and J by 7 bases; unmatched bases: 9. The CDR3 totals 14 residues. The CDR3 sequence: CSAARLAGTNEQFF. The CDR3 region has the DNA TGCAGCGCGGCGAGACTAGCGGGGACGAATGAGCAGTTCTTC.

This clonotype appeared a few times. The chain uses TRBV20-1 and TRBJ1-2, with D possibly TRBD1 on 6 matching bases. The germline V gene has CDR1 DFQATT and CDR2 SNEGSKA (reference sequence). The V and J ends lost 3 bases and 2 bases respectively, with 13 bases between them. This CDR3 is 14 amino acids long. The CDR3 bases are TGCAGTGCTAGGCTGCAGGGGCGCAACTATGGCTACACCTTC. This sequence encodes CSARLQGRNYGYTF.

V gene TRBV12-3 or TRBV12-4 combines with J gene TRBJ2-7; TRBD2 aligns across 13 bases. The junction had 6 bases not matched to a gene; V was cut back by 8 bases and J by 5 bases. This CDR3 spans 14 amino acids. CDR3 nucleotides: TGTGCCAGCCAGAGTACTAGCGGGAGGGACGAGCAGTACTTC. It is translated as CASQSTSGRDEQYF.

The rearrangement joins TRBV5-1 to TRBJ2-7; D may be TRBD1 or TRBD2 (5 bases each). Germline-derived CDR1 and CDR2 are SGHRS and YFSETQ. The V and J ends lost 2 bases and 6 bases respectively, with 15 bases between them. The CDR3 sequence is 14 residues long. CDR3 protein: CASSFGAATGEQYF. The CDR3 bases are TGCGCCAGCAGCTTCGGGGCCGCCACAGGCGAGCAGTACTTC.

This clonotype has a handful of counts. The genes are TRBV29-1 and TRBJ2-2; 8 bases align to TRBD1. This CDR3 is 14 amino acids long. Germline V gene lookup returns CDR1 SQVTM and CDR2 ANQGSEA. Unmatched junction bases numbered 7, after V lost 6 bases and J lost 4 bases. As DNA, the CDR3 is TGCAGCGTGGGAACAGGGGGGAGCACCGGGGAGCTGTTTTTT. Translated: CSVGTGGSTGELFF.

This clonotype has a count of ten or more. V and J are TRBV7-3 and TRBJ2-1, with unresolved D. This CDR3 has 13 amino acids. The ends were cut back, 5 bases at V and 6 bases at J, with 11 bases in the middle. Germline lookup yields CDR1 SGHTA and CDR2 FQGTGA. CDR3 nucleotides: TGTGCCAGCAGCCTCGGACCGCTCAATGAGCAGTTCTTC. Its translation: CASSLGPLNEQFF.

The V and J genes are TRBV6-2 or TRBV6-3 and TRBJ2-1, with 16 bases aligning to TRBD2. Germline assignment: CDR1 MNHEY and CDR2 SVGEGT. V dropped 3 bases and J dropped 2; count of bases not matched to a gene: 16. The CDR3 totals 22 residues. The CDR3 reads CASSYEVRGLAGGRRAYNEQFF. CDR3 bases: TGTGCCAGCAGTTATGAGGTGCGGGGACTAGCGGGGGGGCGGAGGGCCTACAATGAGCAGTTCTTC.

The sample holds a few counts of this clonotype. The chain has TRBV6-5 and TRBJ2-7, with D perhaps TRBD2 (6 bases). Trimming removed 5 bases from V and 4 bases from J, with 15 bases in between. The CDR3 consists of 14 residues. Per germline, CDR1 MNHEY and CDR2 SVGAGI. CDR3 bases: TGTGCCAGCAGTACCAGAATCCGGGGGTACGAGCAGTACTTC. It codes for CASSTRIRGYEQYF.

This clonotype was seen only a few times. The rearrangement joins TRBV9 to TRBJ2-3; TRBD1 aligns across 7 bases. The germline CDR1 and CDR2 sequences are SGDLS and YYNGEE. After removal of 3 bases from V and 5 bases from J, the junction contained 21 bases not matched to a gene. This CDR3 spans 19 amino acids. The CDR3, as DNA: TGTGCCAGCAGCGGTGACGGAGAAAAAGGGGGCTGGGGCAGAGATACGCAGTATTTT. Residues: CASSGDGEKGGWGRDTQYF. The whole variable domain, remainder taken from reference TRBV9 and TRBJ2-3, is DSGVTQTPKHLITATGQRVTLRCSPRSGDLSVYWYQQSLDQGLQFLIQYYNGEERAKGNILERFSAQQFPDLHSELNLSSLELGDSALYFCASSGDGEKGGWGRDTQYFGPGTRLTVL.

There are a few counts of this clonotype. The gene calls are TRBV4-3 and TRBJ2-7, with 10 bases fitting TRBD1. Germline lookup yields CDR1 LGHNA and CDR2 YSLEER. V trimming: 8 bases; J trimming: 5 bases; junction bases outside the gene matches: 6. CDR3 length: 13 residues. CDR3 region: CASSRTGGNEQYF. Written as DNA, the CDR3 is TGCGCCAGCTCTCGGACAGGGGGGAACGAGCAGTACTTC.

The V call is TRBV7-2, the J call TRBJ1-1; the D gene is possibly TRBD1 (5 bases). CDR1 and CDR2 from the germline V gene are SGHTA and FQGNSA. Deletions cut 2 bases from V and 7 bases from J, with 11 bases between. The CDR3 covers 13 residues. The CDR3 DNA is TGTGCCAGCAGCTTAAGAGGCGACAGTGAAGCTTTCTTT. This codes for CASSLRGDSEAFF.

This clonotype was observed many times. J is TRBJ1-5 and V is TRBV25-1; a possible D gene is TRBD1 (6 bases). CDR3 size: 14 residues. CDR1 MGHDK and CDR2 SYGVNS come from the germline V gene. With 4 bases removed from V and 1 base from J, the gap between germline ends came to 8 bases. The CDR3 reads CASSGGGSNQPQHF. The CDR3 DNA is TGTGCCAGCAGTGGAGGGGGAAGCAATCAGCCCCAGCATTTT.

The chain uses TRBV29-1 and TRBJ2-1; perhaps TRBD1 as D (5 bases). The CDR3 runs to 12 residues. CDR1 is SQVTM, CDR2 ANQGSEA, per germline. The V end lost 4 bases, the J end lost 6 bases, and 10 bases lay between the germline ends. This CDR3 reads CSVVGPGNEQFF. Written as DNA, the CDR3 is TGCAGCGTTGTGGGGCCTGGCAATGAGCAGTTCTTC.

This clonotype was detected many times. V usage is TRBV7-2 and J usage is TRBJ1-5, with a possible D match to TRBD1 (6 bases). The CDR3 is 13 amino acids. The V end was cut by 6 bases, the J end by 4 bases, with 10 bases between. Germline V lookup: CDR1 SGHTA, CDR2 FQGNSA. Written as DNA, the CDR3 is TGTGCCAGCAGTTTGAGGGGGAATCAGCCCCAGCATTTT. This encodes CASSLRGNQPQHF.

The chain employs TRBV20-1 and TRBJ2-5, with a tentative D call TRBD2 (5 bases). The DNA matches TRBJ2-1 better at its end, which makes the J call doubtful. The CDR3 consists of 13 residues. CDR1 is DFQATT and CDR2 is SNEGSKA in the germline V gene (reference sequence). CDR3 sequence reads: CSPWGELYNEQFF. In DNA form, the CDR3 reads TGCAGTCCATGGGGAGAGTTGTACAATGAGCAGTTCTTC.